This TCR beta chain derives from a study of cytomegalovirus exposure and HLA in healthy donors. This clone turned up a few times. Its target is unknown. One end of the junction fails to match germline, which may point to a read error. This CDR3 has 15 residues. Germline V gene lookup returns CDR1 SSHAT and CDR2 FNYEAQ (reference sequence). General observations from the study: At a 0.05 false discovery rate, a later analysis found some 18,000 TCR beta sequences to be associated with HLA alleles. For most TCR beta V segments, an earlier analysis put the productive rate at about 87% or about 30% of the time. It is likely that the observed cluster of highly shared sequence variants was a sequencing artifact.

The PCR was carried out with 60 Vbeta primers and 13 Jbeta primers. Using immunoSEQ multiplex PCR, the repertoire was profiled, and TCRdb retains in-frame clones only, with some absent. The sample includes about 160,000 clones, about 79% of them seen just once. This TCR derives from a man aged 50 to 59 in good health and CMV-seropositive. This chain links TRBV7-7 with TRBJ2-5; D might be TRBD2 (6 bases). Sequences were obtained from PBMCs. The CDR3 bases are TGTGCTAGCAGCTTAGGCGCGGGATACCAAGAGACCCAGTACTTC. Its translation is CASSLGAGYQETQYF.